These 24 T cell receptor beta chains share one sample of origin, sequenced in a study of vaccination and CD4 T cells after COVID-19. With the Oncomine TCR Beta short-read assay, DNA from cultured CD4+ T cells was sequenced. TCRdb independently ran MiXCR on the PCR reads; one entry per CDR3 protein. The top ten clones hold about 8.9% of a sample with just under 20,000 distinct CDR3 sequences, under 65% of them seen once. Treatment here: approximately nine-day PBMC culture with coronavirus spike peptide pools or control peptides (ViraFEST assay). These TCRs are of unknown antigen specificity. Sequencing was done on a sample of CD4+ T cells from blood, cultured in vitro. The receptors were gathered from a human donor who had recovered from COVID-19.

This chain connects TRBV24-1 to TRBJ2-3, with 8 bases aligning to TRBD1. The length of the CDR3 is 16 residues. The germline gives CDR1 KGHDR, CDR2 SFDVKD. V lost 0 bases to trimming and J lost 4 bases; unmatched junction nucleotides: 5. CDR3 residues: CATSDLAGTGADTQYF. The CDR3 DNA is TGTGCCACCAGTGATTTGGCCGGGACAGGCGCAGATACGCAGTATTTT.

This clonotype was detected only a few times. The rearrangement links TRBV27 to TRBJ2-5; 9 nucleotides match TRBD1. Losses at the gene ends were 4 bases for V and 4 bases for J; bases not matched to a gene: 7. CDR1 is MNHEY and CDR2 is SMNVEV in the germline V gene (reference sequence). The CDR3 is 15 residues long. In DNA, the CDR3 is TGTGCCAGCAGTTATGGGGACAGGGCTCGAGAGACCCAGTACTTC. Translating it yields CASSYGDRARETQYF.

This clonotype came up a few times. The V call is TRBV14, the J call TRBJ2-5, with TRBD1 matching over 9 bases. Germline assignment: CDR1 SGHDN and CDR2 FVKESK. The CDR3 extends over 15 amino acids. V trimming: 1 base; J trimming: 5 bases; junction bases outside the gene matches: 5. The CDR3 loop reads CASSQGDRVWETQYF. Here the CDR3 DNA reads TGTGCCAGCAGCCAAGGGGACAGGGTTTGGGAGACCCAGTACTTC.

This clonotype was seen more than once but under ten times. The rearrangement joins TRBV12-3 or TRBV12-4 to TRBJ1-2; no clear D. The CDR3 is 15 amino acids. V was trimmed by 1 base and J by 2 bases, leaving 11 bases between them. The CDR3 nucleotides are TGTGCCAGCAGTTTAGGTAGCTATTTAAACTATGGCTACACCTTC. Protein sequence: CASSLGSYLNYGYTF.

The chain links TRBV6-2 or TRBV6-3 to TRBJ2-3; D unclear. Germline V gives CDR1 MNHEY, CDR2 SVGEGT. This CDR3 has 16 residues. V shed 7 bases and J shed 2 bases, with 19 bases lying between them. The CDR3 loop reads CASTVGNFHNTDTQYF. CDR3 coding DNA: TGTGCCAGCACAGTAGGCAACTTCCATAACACAGATACGCAGTATTTT.

This sequence joins TRBV28 and TRBJ1-1; D is perhaps TRBD1 (6 bases). V was pared by 1 base and J by 6 bases, with 6 bases between. From germline, CDR1 is MDHEN and CDR2 SYDVKM. This CDR3 is 12 amino acids long. CDR3 protein: CASSLYRAEAFF. The CDR3 DNA sequence: TGTGCCAGCAGTTTATACAGGGCTGAAGCTTTCTTT.

There are a few counts of this clonotype. The rearrangement uses TRBV27 and TRBJ2-7; perhaps TRBD1 as D (6 bases). The germline gives CDR1 MNHEY, CDR2 SMNVEV (reference sequence). The CDR3 extends over 15 amino acids. Trimming stripped 6 bases from V and 2 bases from J, with 17 bases between. The CDR3 is CASRSLRDKAYEQYF. The CDR3 bases are TGTGCCAGCAGGTCCCTCCGGGACAAAGCCTACGAGCAGTACTTC.

CDR3 residues: CASRGRTGGQDNEQFF. CDR3 in DNA: TGTGCCAGCAGGGGACGTACAGGGGGCCAAGACAATGAGCAGTTCTTC. This rearrangement joins TRBV12-3 or TRBV12-4 to TRBJ2-1; 9 positions agree with TRBD1. J gave up 5 bases and V 6 bases, and 11 bases lay outside the gene matches. The CDR3 length is 16 residues.

The table lists this clonotype with a count of one. J is TRBJ1-4 and V is TRBV6-5; D ambiguous. The CDR3 length is 16 residues. With 0 bases removed from V and 7 bases from J, the gap between germline ends came to 15 bases. Per germline, CDR1 MNHEY and CDR2 SVGAGI. The CDR3 nucleotides read TGTGCCAGCAGTTACTCTGCGGGATGGGGAGGTGAAAAACTGTTTTTT. The encoded protein is CASSYSAGWGGEKLFF.

The table lists this clonotype with a few counts. The chain recombines TRBV11-3 with TRBJ1-6; no clear D gene. Germline V gene data show CDR1 as SGHNT and CDR2 as YENEEA. Trimming cost V 4 bases and J 6 bases, with 13 bases left between them. CDR3 length: 15 amino acids. The DNA of the CDR3 is TGTGCCAGCAGCTCCTCCGGGAACGGTAATTCACCCCTCCACTTT. Translation: CASSSSGNGNSPLHF.

This clonotype was counted between two and nine times. J is TRBJ2-7 and V is TRBV27; 9 nucleotides align to TRBD1. Per germline, CDR1 MNHEY and CDR2 SMNVEV (reference sequence). With V trimmed by 6 bases and J by 7 bases, 7 bases remained unmatched. This CDR3 is 13 amino acids long. CDR3 protein: CASRGTGSREQYF. The CDR3 DNA follows: TGTGCCAGCAGAGGGACAGGGTCTCGGGAGCAGTACTTC.

Written as DNA, the CDR3 is TGTGCCAGCAGCCGAACTGCTGGTGCTAACTATGGCTACACCTTC. This codes for CASSRTAGANYGYTF. V is TRBV12-3 or TRBV12-4 and J is TRBJ1-2, with D unresolved. V was cut by 6 bases and J by 0 bases, with 14 bases left in between. This CDR3 spans 15 amino acids.

The chain has TRBV20-1 and TRBJ1-1; no clear D gene. Germline assignment: CDR1 DFQATT and CDR2 SNEGSKA (reference sequence). The CDR3 runs to 12 residues. Trimming stripped 6 bases from V and 9 bases from J, with 17 bases between. The DNA for the CDR3 is TGCAGTGCCCCTTCTGGGCCAGAACAAGCTTTCTTT. This sequence encodes CSAPSGPEQAFF.

This clonotype was counted between two and nine times. The chain links TRBV12-3 or TRBV12-4 to TRBJ2-7, with 10 bases identical to TRBD1. After removal of 1 base from V and 5 bases from J, the junction contained 2 bases not matched to a gene. This CDR3 comprises 14 residues. This chain's CDR3 is CASSLGQGADEQYF. DNA of the CDR3: TGTGCCAGCAGTTTAGGACAGGGGGCCGACGAGCAGTACTTC.

The chain carries TRBV7-2 and TRBJ1-5; D is undetermined. The V and J ends lost 5 bases and 2 bases respectively, with 7 bases between them. The germline gives CDR1 SGHTA, CDR2 FQGNSA. This CDR3 region has 13 residues. The CDR3 DNA sequence: TGTGCCAGCAGCCCTCGAGGCAATCAGCCCCAGCATTTT. This sequence encodes CASSPRGNQPQHF.

The chain has TRBV11-3 and TRBJ2-1, with D perhaps TRBD2 (5 bases). The CDR3 is 14 amino acids. From germline, CDR1 is SGHNT and CDR2 YENEEA. V gave up 0 bases and J gave up 5 bases, with 8 bases separating them. The CDR3 here is CASSLDPGNNEQFF. CDR3 coding DNA: TGTGCCAGCAGCTTAGATCCGGGAAACAATGAGCAGTTCTTC.

The V gene is TRBV2, the J gene TRBJ2-7; D is unclear. The V end lost 6 bases, the J end lost 3 bases, and 12 bases lay between the germline ends. The germline V gene encodes CDR1 SNHLY and CDR2 FYNNEI. This CDR3 spans 13 amino acids. This CDR3 reads CASRSGDLYEQYF. CDR3 nucleotide sequence: TGTGCCAGCAGGAGTGGGGATCTCTACGAGCAGTACTTC.

The chain employs TRBV6-2 or TRBV6-3 and TRBJ2-7; 8 positions agree with TRBD1. Germline lookup yields CDR1 MNHEY and CDR2 SVGEGT. The CDR3 has 11 amino acids. V lost 6 bases to trimming and J lost 6 bases; unmatched junction nucleotides: 1. The DNA for the CDR3 is TGTGCCAGCAGCCAGGGGGCCGAGCAGTACTTC. Protein sequence: CASSQGAEQYF.

The chain is built from TRBV6-1 and TRBJ2-3, with 12 bases that match TRBD2. There are 16 residues in the CDR3. From germline, CDR1 is MNHNS and CDR2 SASEGT. V gave up 6 bases and J gave up 2 bases; unmatched junction bases: 6. The CDR3, as DNA: TGTGCCAGCAGAAAACGGACTAGCGGGAACACAGATACGCAGTATTTT. This gives the protein CASRKRTSGNTDTQYF.

The chain is built from TRBV28 and TRBJ1-1; D may be TRBD1 (5 bases). This CDR3 region has 14 residues. CDR1 and CDR2 from the germline V gene are MDHEN and SYDVKM. V lost 7 bases to trimming and J lost 1 base, with 13 bases between them. The CDR3 coding sequence is TGTGCCAGCAACCCCGGGACGGGGAACACTGAAGCTTTCTTT. Amino acids: CASNPGTGNTEAFF.

J is TRBJ1-5 and V is TRBV20-1, with D tentatively TRBD1 (5 bases). This CDR3 is built from 15 residues. Germline V gene data show CDR1 as DFQATT and CDR2 as SNEGSKA (reference sequence). The V end was cut by 0 bases, the J end by 0 bases, with 9 bases between. This CDR3 reads CSAREGPYSNQPQHF. The CDR3 region has the DNA TGCAGTGCTAGAGAGGGACCTTATAGCAATCAGCCCCAGCATTTT.

This clonotype was found a few times. The chain combines TRBV24-1 with TRBJ2-5, with D unresolved. The CDR3 is made up of 14 amino acids. Germline V lookup: CDR1 KGHDR, CDR2 SFDVKD. Trimming took off 3 bases at V and 7 bases at J, with 14 bases between the two ends. The CDR3 region has the DNA TGTGCCACCAGTGATGCCGGCCCGTTAGGGACCCAGTACTTC. As protein: CATSDAGPLGTQYF.

CDR3 protein: CASSIGRAGRHTDTQYF. The CDR3 DNA is TGTGCCAGTAGTATCGGAAGGGCAGGACGCCACACAGATACGCAGTATTTT. The chain uses TRBV19 and TRBJ2-3; D call uncertain. Germline-derived CDR1 and CDR2 are LNHDA and SQIVND (reference sequence). Trimming took 3 bases from V and 2 from J, leaving 18 bases between them. The CDR3 consists of 17 residues. Using reference TRBV19 and TRBJ2-3 for the parts outside the CDR3, the full variable domain is DGGITQSPKYLFRKEGQNVTLSCEQNLNHDAMYWYRQDPGQGLRLIYYSQIVNDFQKGDIAEGYSVSREKKESFPLTVTSAQKNPTAFYLCASSIGRAGRHTDTQYFGPGTRLTVL.

The rearrangement uses TRBV6-4 and TRBJ2-3, with 11 bases matching TRBD1. V trimming: 4 bases; J trimming: 6 bases; junction bases outside the gene matches: 6. In germline, CDR1 is MRHNA, CDR2 SNTAGT. The CDR3 is made up of 15 amino acids. CDR3 coding DNA: TGTGCCAGCAGTGCGGGACAGGGGGTCTCTGATACGCAGTATTTT. Translation: CASSAGQGVSDTQYF.